A single TCR beta chain is shown here with its context. Its target is not known. This record belongs to a study of T cell responses to AZD1222 COVID-19 vaccine. Study-level background: Pooled together were second doses at about 4 or about 12 weeks.

Trimming removed 10 bases at V and 5 bases at J, with 12 bases between. The CDR3 consists of 12 residues. The germline gives CDR1 SEHNR, CDR2 FQNEAQ (reference sequence). Study-wide results and caveats: Nearly half of the spike-specific TCRs reportedly recognize variant regions that carry no mutations. In a largely white British group with more females than males, clonal diversity was possibly underestimated.

Measured with immunoSEQ multiplex PCR; TCRdb has only the in-frame clones, and not every one. The table has 75,000 to 100,000 clones, 80% to 90% seen once. The receptor comes from an adult in good health. The J gene is TRBJ1-5, the V gene TRBV7-9, with D perhaps matching TRBD1 (6 bases). The sample here was peripheral blood, taken on day 0 of AZD1222 vaccination. The CDR3 sequence is CAIGDIHQPQHF. The CDR3 region has the DNA TGTGCCATTGGGGACATACATCAGCCCCAGCATTTT. The entire variable domain, with the rest obtained from reference TRBV7-9 and TRBJ1-5, is as follows: DTGVSQNPRHKITKRGQNVTFRCDPISEHNRLYWYRQTLGQGPEFLTYFQNEAQLEKSRLLSDRFSAERPKGSFSTLEIQRTEQGDSAMYLCAIGDIHQPQHFGDGTRLSIL.